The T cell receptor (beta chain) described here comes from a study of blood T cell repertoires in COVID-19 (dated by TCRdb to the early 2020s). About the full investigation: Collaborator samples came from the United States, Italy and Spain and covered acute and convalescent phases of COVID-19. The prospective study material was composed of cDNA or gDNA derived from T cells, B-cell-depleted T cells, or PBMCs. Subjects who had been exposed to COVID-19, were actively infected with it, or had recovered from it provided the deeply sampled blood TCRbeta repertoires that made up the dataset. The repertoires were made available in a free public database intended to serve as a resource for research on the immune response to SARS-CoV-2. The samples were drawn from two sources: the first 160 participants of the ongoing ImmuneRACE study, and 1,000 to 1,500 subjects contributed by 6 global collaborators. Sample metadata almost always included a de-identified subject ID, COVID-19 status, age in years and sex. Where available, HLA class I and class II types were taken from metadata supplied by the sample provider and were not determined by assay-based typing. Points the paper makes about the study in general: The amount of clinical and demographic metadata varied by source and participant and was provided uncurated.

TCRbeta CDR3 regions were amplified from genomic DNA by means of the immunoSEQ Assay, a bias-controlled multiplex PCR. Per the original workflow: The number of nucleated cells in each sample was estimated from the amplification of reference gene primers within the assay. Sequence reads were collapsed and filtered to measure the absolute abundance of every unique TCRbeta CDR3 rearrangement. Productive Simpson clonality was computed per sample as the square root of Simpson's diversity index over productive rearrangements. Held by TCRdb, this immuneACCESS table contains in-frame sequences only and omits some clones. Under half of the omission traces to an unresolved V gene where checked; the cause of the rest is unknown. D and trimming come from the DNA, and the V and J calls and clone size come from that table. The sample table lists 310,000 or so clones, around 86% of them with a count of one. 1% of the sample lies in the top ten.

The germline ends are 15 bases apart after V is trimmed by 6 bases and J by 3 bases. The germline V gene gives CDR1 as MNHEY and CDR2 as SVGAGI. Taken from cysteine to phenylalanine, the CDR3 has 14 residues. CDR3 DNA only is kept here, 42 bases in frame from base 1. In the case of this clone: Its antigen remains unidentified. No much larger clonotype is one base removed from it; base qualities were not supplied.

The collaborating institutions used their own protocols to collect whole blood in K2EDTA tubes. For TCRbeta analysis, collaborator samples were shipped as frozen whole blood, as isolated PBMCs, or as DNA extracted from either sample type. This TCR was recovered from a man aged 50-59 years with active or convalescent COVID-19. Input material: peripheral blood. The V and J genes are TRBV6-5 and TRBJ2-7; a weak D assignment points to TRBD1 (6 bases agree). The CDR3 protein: CASSSQDRNYEQYF. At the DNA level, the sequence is TGTGCCAGCAGCTCCCAGGACAGAAACTACGAGCAGTACTTC.